The clone carrying this T cell receptor beta chain has a count of ten or more. This specimen belongs to a study of immune characterization of retroperitoneal liposarcoma. MiXCR was run by TCRdb on the PCR reads, yielding one entry per CDR3 protein. Of around 7,000 distinct CDR3 sequences in the sample, over 25% are singletons; the top ten hold around 42%. The CDR3 consists of 18 residues. CDR1 is SGHDT and CDR2 is YYEEEE in the germline V gene. V trimming: 3 bases; J trimming: 7 bases; junction bases outside the gene matches: 14. The chain has TRBV5-6 and TRBJ2-1; 12 nucleotides agree with TRBD2. Sequencing used blood. The sequence was obtained from a male donor with retroperitoneal liposarcoma. The CDR3 nucleotides read TGTGCCAGCAGCTGGGAACTGACTAGCGGGAGTTTCGGAAATGAGCAGTTCTTC. Residues: CASSWELTSGSFGNEQFF.